This T cell receptor beta chain was found in a study of long-term antiretroviral therapy in people with HIV. Overall study results and limits: HIV repertoires spanned tighter CDR3 length ranges than controls did. Subsequent to ART, diversity was augmented yet persisted below that of transplant donor controls.

Germline CDR1 is MNHEY and CDR2 is SMNVEV (reference sequence). The CDR3 consists of 14 residues. V shed 5 bases, J shed 10 bases, and the junction held 8 bases outside the gene matches. Points on this clone: The antigen is unknown.

There was at least one pre-ART PBMC sample for each donor, plus at least two post-ART PBMC samples. With survey level as its setting, the immunoSEQ assay was v3.0. Using immunoSEQ multiplex PCR, the repertoire was profiled, and TCRdb retains in-frame clones only, with some absent. The sample has some 26,000 clones, 75% to 90% seen once; the top ten hold approximately 14%. This chain connects TRBV27 to TRBJ1-4; TRBD1 aligns across 9 bases. This receptor was obtained from a man aged 50-60 years with HIV. Sample: unsorted PBMCs, taken 2.9 years after starting antiretroviral therapy. Written as DNA, the CDR3 is TGTGCCAGCAGTCTAAGACAGGGGGGGGGAAAACTGTTTTTT. Protein: CASSLRQGGGKLFF.